These T cell receptor beta chains were read from a single sample in a study of neoadjuvant anti-PD-1 for oral cavity cancer. Method: immunoSEQ multiplex PCR; TCRdb's copy keeps in-frame clones and lacks some. The table lists more than 25,000 clones, around four fifths of them singletons. Sequenced here: PBMCs, sampled after nivolumab (anti-PD-1) treatment. These receptors all come from a person aged 40-85 years with oral cavity squamous cell carcinoma. The CDR3 runs from the conserved cysteine through the conserved F or W. The D gene is left open where the match is weak. Expanded clones are given a class, and other clones once, few, many or no size at all.

V	size	J	D	CDR3	DNA
TRBV2	NA	TRBJ1-5	NA	CASSTGTSNQPQHF	TGTGCCAGCAGCACTGGGACAAGCAATCAGCCCCAGCATTTT
TRBV30	NA	TRBJ2-1	TRBD1	CAGGQGNEQFF	TGTGCCGGGGGACAGGGGAATGAGCAGTTCTTC
TRBV28	NA	TRBJ1-1	NA	CASSWQANTEAFF	TGTGCCAGCAGTTGGCAGGCGAACACTGAAGCTTTCTTT
TRBV28	NA	TRBJ1-1	TRBD1	CASSKGQQNTEAFF	TGTGCCAGCAGTAAGGGACAGCAGAACACTGAAGCTTTCTTT
TRBV7-9	NA	TRBJ2-7	TRBD1	CASRTGGVSYEQYF	TGTGCCAGCAGGACAGGGGGAGTCTCCTACGAGCAGTACTTC
TRBV4-1	few	TRBJ1-2	NA	CASSQETSPNYGYTF	TGCGCCAGCAGCCAAGAAACAAGCCCTAACTATGGCTACACCTTC
TRBV2	few	TRBJ2-1	NA	CASSLGSGEQFF	TGTGCCAGCAGCCTCGGATCAGGCGAGCAGTTCTTC
TRBV7-9	NA	TRBJ1-1	TRBD1	CASSFPGGTEAFF	TGTGCCAGCAGCTTCCCAGGGGGCACTGAAGCTTTCTTT
TRBV11-2	NA	TRBJ1-1	TRBD1	CASSQTGYAEAFF	TGTGCCAGCAGCCAGACAGGGTATGCTGAAGCTTTCTTT
TRBV2	NA	TRBJ2-7	NA	CASSEEQYEQYF	TGTGCCAGCAGTGAAGAGCAGTACGAGCAGTACTTC
TRBV27	NA	TRBJ1-5	NA	CASSLKGKQGGQPQHF	TGTGCCAGCAGTTTAAAGGGGAAACAGGGAGGACAGCCCCAGCATTTT
TRBV7-6	NA	TRBJ2-2	NA	CASSLIGQGRTGELFF	TGTGCCAGCAGCTTAATTGGGCAGGGCCGTACCGGGGAGCTGTTTTTT
TRBV7-2	NA	TRBJ2-5	NA	CASSLDRVGETQYF	TGTGCCAGCAGCTTAGACAGGGTCGGAGAGACCCAGTACTTC
TRBV6-1	NA	TRBJ2-1	NA	CASSDPKSPYNEQFF	TGTGCCAGCAGTGATCCCAAATCGCCGTACAATGAGCAGTTCTTC
TRBV19	NA	TRBJ1-2	TRBD1	CASSFDRGRGYTF	TGTGCCAGTAGCTTCGACAGGGGGCGAGGCTACACCTTC
TRBV19	NA	TRBJ2-1	TRBD2	CASSIAGGAYNEQFF	TGTGCCAGTAGTATAGCCGGGGGGGCCTACAATGAGCAGTTCTTC
TRBV6-5	NA	TRBJ1-1	NA	CASSYLQGNTEAFF	TGTGCCAGCAGTTACTTGCAGGGGAACACTGAAGCTTTCTTT
TRBV6-1	NA	TRBJ1-1	NA	CASSEAAPFMRTEAFF	TGTGCCAGCAGTGAAGCGGCACCCTTTATGCGGACTGAAGCTTTCTTT
TRBV19	NA	TRBJ1-3	NA	CASSIVLPGNTIYF	TGTGCCAGTAGTATAGTTCTGCCTGGAAACACCATATATTTT
TRBV7-2	NA	TRBJ1-5	TRBD1	CASSATGVQPQHF	TGTGCCAGCAGCGCGACAGGGGTTCAGCCCCAGCATTTT
TRBV29-1	NA	TRBJ2-3	TRBD2	CSGFSGLAGVRGTDTQYF	TGCAGCGGCTTCTCGGGACTAGCGGGGGTTCGGGGCACAGATACGCAGTATTTT
TRBV6-5	NA	TRBJ1-1	TRBD1	CASSYTDRGTEAFF	TGTGCCAGCAGTTACACCGACAGGGGTACTGAAGCTTTCTTT
TRBV5-6	medium-sized	TRBJ1-2	NA	CASSLGVRGRQLNYGYTF	TGTGCCAGCAGCTTGGGGGTCAGGGGCCGGCAACTTAACTATGGCTACACCTTC
TRBV10-3	NA	TRBJ1-4	TRBD1	CAISEGDRQNEKLFF	TGTGCCATCAGTGAGGGGGACAGACAGAATGAAAAACTGTTTTTT
TRBV11-2	NA	TRBJ1-2	NA	CASSALNQGSGYTF	TGTGCCAGCAGCGCCTTGAATCAGGGCTCTGGCTACACCTTC
TRBV5-1	NA	TRBJ1-1	NA	CASSFQNLDTEAFF	TGCGCCAGCAGCTTTCAGAATTTGGATACTGAAGCTTTCTTT
TRBV15	few	TRBJ1-5	NA	CATSRDSGQDQPQHF	TGTGCCACCAGCAGAGATTCGGGCCAGGATCAGCCCCAGCATTTT
TRBV7-3	NA	TRBJ2-3	NA	CASSLYGGSTDTQYF	TGTGCCAGCAGCTTATACGGGGGAAGCACAGATACGCAGTATTTT